The T cell receptor (beta chain) under discussion was sequenced for a study of T-cell memory formation after mild COVID-19 (dated by TCRdb to the early 2020s). A note on the overall study: TCR sequence clusters from the two donors were found to be largely donor specific. T-cell clones expanding and contracting after mild COVID-19 in two donors were tracked by longitudinal TCRalpha and TCRbeta repertoire sequencing. Two young, previously healthy adult volunteers made up the cohort, one male and one female.

This clonotype occurred many times. Its antigen remains undetermined. No base quality information exists; no much larger clone differs at one position. Results the study describes overall, beyond this receptor: From day 15 to 85, contracting clones showed balanced CD4/CD8 phenotypes, whereas a second wave of clones that expanded from day 15 to 37 leaned towards CD4+. Contracting CD4+ clones turned up mainly in the CM and EM memory subsets, whereas EMRA was where CD8+ clones were enriched. The second-wave clones that peaked on day 37 were not confirmed to be SARS-CoV-2 specific. Some responding clones were detected in pre-infection memory, which suggested that pre-existing cross-reactive memory T cells had joined the SARS-CoV-2 response. The study included only a couple of mild cases, and larger cohorts that include severe cases with pre-infection samples were judged to be necessary.

Sequencing used an Illumina NovaSeq 6000. TCRalpha and TCRbeta cDNA libraries were built by 5'RACE with constant-segment primers, adding sample barcodes and unique molecular identifiers. Trizol reagent was used to extract RNA from every sample. Amplification of the libraries took two PCR steps, and the second step added a second sample barcode plus Illumina TruSeq adapters. The libraries were sequenced on an Illumina NovaSeq using 2 x 150 bp paired-end reads. For the original study's pipeline: With migec v1.2.7, reads were demultiplexed and then collapsed into UMI-guided consensus sequences. Using mixcr v2.1.11, UMI consensuses were aligned to TRA and TRB V and J templates and then assembled into clonotypes. Clonotypes were classified as expanded or contracted when called significant by both edgeR and NoisET, with noise models trained on biological replicates. For edgeR calls, the cutoffs were a false discovery rate-adjusted p below 0.01 and a log2 fold-change threshold of 1. As an exploratory analysis of dynamics, max-normalized trajectories of the 1000 most abundant clonotypes were examined by PCA with hierarchical clustering. Each responding clone was given a CD4 or CD8 phenotype based on the CD4+ and CD8+ repertoires, which had been sequenced separately. Clones were called with MiXCR by TCRdb after fastp trimmed the public reads at Q25, and only in-frame beta chains were retained. Entries that share a CDR3 protein sequence are merged under the most common genes and DNA. TCRdb, not the original authors, processed these V and J calls. This sample holds hundreds of thousands of distinct CDR3 sequences; around a sixth were observed only once. The ten largest clones add up to 9% to 15% of the sample.

V and J are truncated by 5 bases and 1 base respectively, leaving an intervening sequence of 14 bases. For CDR1 and CDR2, the germline V gene lists SGHVS and FQNEAQ. The CDR3, cysteine through phenylalanine, is 15 amino acids long. Just the 45-base CDR3 DNA is kept, in frame starting at base 1. PBMCs were isolated by Ficoll-Paque density gradient centrifugation. The chain couples TRBV7-8 to TRBJ1-2; D gene: possibly TRBD1, on 6 matching bases. The specimen sequenced was PBMCs or a T cell subset sorted from them (not recorded which). This clonotype originated in an adult woman who had mild COVID-19 (a few samples of this study predate the infection). The sample titles of this study are shuffled in the database, so cell type and time point are left out; the donor was told from shared clones. The nucleotides are TGTGCCAGCAGCCTTACGGGGGCACTTAACTATGGCTACACCTTC. It specifies CASSLTGALNYGYTF.